A selection of T cell receptor beta chains follows, all from one sample in a study of somatic reversion in DOCK8 deficiency. TCRdb passed the multiplex PCR reads through MiXCR, listing each CDR3 protein once. Found here are about 380 distinct CDR3 sequences, under 20% of them singletons; the top ten hold approximately 41%. Sequences were obtained from peripheral blood. These receptors all come from a human donor with DOCK8 deficiency. CDR3s include the opening cysteine and the closing phenylalanine or tryptophan. A D gene is named only where the DNA matches it firmly.

v_gene	len	j_gene	d_gene	CDR3nt	CDR3aa
TRBV28	16	TRBJ1-2	NA	TGTGCCAGCAGTTCCCACACAGCTCGGGGGAGCTATGGCTACACCTTC	CASSSHTARGSYGYTF